This T cell receptor beta chain emerged from a study of regulatory T cells in long-lasting Graves disease. This clonotype was seen repeatedly, ten times or more. This sample's time point: persistent/refractory GD, antithyroid drugs over 5 years with positive TRAb. PBMC-extracted RNA yielded the TCR library. This CDR3 has 15 amino acids. The germline V gene encodes CDR1 MDHEN and CDR2 SYDVKM. V was clipped by 4 bases and J by 1 base; unmatched bases: 6. Through Arm-PCR of CDR3 regions and iRepertoire HTBI primers, TCR beta libraries were built. TCRdb recomputed calls from the multiplex PCR reads with MiXCR, one row per CDR3 protein. The repertoire holds about 470,000 distinct CDR3 sequences, 20% to 25% seen once, with over 6% in the top ten.

This TCR derives from a female donor with Graves disease. This material consisted of peripheral blood mononuclear cells (PBMCs), taken when the disease was refractory, from a patient treated with antithyroid drugs. The genes are TRBV28 and TRBJ1-1; TRBD1 aligns across 7 bases. This chain's CDR3 is CASSSADRRNTEAFF. The CDR3 bases are TGTGCCAGCAGTTCCGCGGACAGGCGGAACACTGAAGCTTTCTTT.